This T cell receptor (beta chain) is drawn from a study of shared clonotypes between healthy human individuals (dated by TCRdb to the early 2020s). Broadly, across the study: The cohort included three men and two women between 18 and 49 years of age. To estimate repertoire size and how much clonotypes are shared between individuals, the study performed deep sequencing of blood TCR repertoires from about five healthy adults. Libraries were prepared and TCR repertoires were sequenced by different laboratories using diverse techniques, in order to increase sequencing depth and limit assay-specific biases. Leukapheresis yielded between about 0.85 and 9 billion PBMCs per donor. The paper as a whole reports these results and caveats: Because the study included only a small number of donors, the genetic and exposure-history diversity represented was limited. Pairwise subsampling indicated that sequencing depth was expected to affect the degree of clonotype sharing among donors. Sampling was limited to blood, and TCR repertoires in tissue likely differ from TCR repertoires in blood.

Of note for this clone: The specificity of this receptor is unknown. A far larger clone is off by one base, so a read error is likely. The same CDR3 is also encoded by other DNA sequences in this sample.

The CDR3 runs 14 residues from the cysteine to the phenylalanine. Only the CDR3 DNA stays, 42 bases, in frame from base 1. CDR1 and CDR2 were assigned from the germline V gene as MDHEN and SYDVKM. Germline trimming amounts to 3 bases on V and 4 bases on J, with 5 as the count of junction bases outside the gene matches. Using the deep immunoSEQ assay, multiplex PCR amplified TCR CDR3 regions from genomic DNA. Extracted genomic DNA from each cell subset was distributed evenly across all wells of several immunoSEQ 96-well plates, and each plate was treated as a replicate. Each replicate PCR for unsorted PBMC received about 300 ng genomic DNA, equal to around 30,000 T cell genomes. Ten immunoSEQ deep assay plates were used to sequence unsorted PBMC genomic DNA. The purified libraries were quantified using a Qubit 3.0 fluorometer, sized with a Bioanalyzer 2100, and then quantified again using the KAPA Library Quantification kit. A separate single-read 150-cycle Illumina NextSeq 550 flow cell was used to sequence each immunoSEQ 96-well plate. As for the authors' bioinformatics: Because only junctional sequences without quality scores were contained in the immunoSEQ output, filtering matching that applied to full-length reads could not be performed. Sequences were annotated with PyIR, a Python wrapper for IgBLAST v1.9, and V/J genes and CDR3 were assigned using IMGT germline references. Any read was removed if the V/J assignment was weak (E-value above 1e-6), the CDR3 was missing, or the read contained stop codons, out-of-frame junctions, or ambiguous translated residues. V3J clonotypes were defined by identical inferred V gene, J gene, and CDR3 amino acid sequence. Percentage overlap between repertoires was computed as shared unique clonotypes divided by the size of the smaller repertoire. Richness of each repertoire was evaluated using RTK rarefaction, the Chao1 estimator, and Recon v2.1 estimates of unobserved clonotypes. As stored in TCRdb, this immuneACCESS dataset retains in-frame rearrangements with V and J assigned. A fraction of the clones does not appear; measured against another copy, unresolved V genes explain less than half of the discrepancy, and the remainder lacks a known reason. The DNA gave D and trimming, while V, J and clone size come from that table. The sample table records about 520,000 clones; 81% of these occur just once. 12% of the sample belongs to the ten largest clones.

Donors were healthy HIV-negative adults with no recently reported acute infections or vaccinations. All donors were Caucasian adults living in Nashville, Tennessee, USA. For unsorted samples, tens of millions of PBMCs were counted, and genomic DNA was extracted using the QIAamp DNA Blood Mini kit. Blood was obtained by leukapheresis, after which PBMCs were separated by Ficoll-Histopaque density gradient centrifugation and cryopreserved in liquid nitrogen vapor phase. Sequenced material: PBMCs. The TCR originated in a woman aged 35 to 49 in good health. Some clones in this sample may be carry-over from other donors' samples. This sequence uses TRBV28 and TRBJ2-7; 8 central bases correspond to TRBD1. This receptor carries the CDR3 CASSFRGRSYEQYF. The DNA sequence is as follows: TGTGCCAGCAGTTTCAGGGGGCGATCATACGAGCAGTACTTC.